The entry below describes one T cell receptor (beta chain). This sample stems from a study of monozygotic twins with inflammatory bowel disease. The germline V gene encodes CDR1 DFQATT and CDR2 SNEGSKA (reference sequence). The CDR3 extends over 17 amino acids. UMIs incorporating a 6-nucleotide sample barcode were appended by means of template switching. Reanalyzing the 5' RACE reads, TCRdb keeps one entry per CDR3 protein, without DNA. This sample contains roughly 200,000 distinct CDR3 sequences. Input material: blood. This receptor was obtained from a human donor with ulcerative colitis or Crohn's disease, or a healthy co-twin of an affected twin (not recorded which). The chain combines TRBV20-1 with TRBJ2-6. The chain's CDR3 is CSARDFLLISGANVLTF.